This TCR beta chain emerged from a study of T cell responses to AZD1222 COVID-19 vaccine. About the research overall: Pooling of second doses given at about 4 or about 12 weeks was done. Whole-study findings and limits: Repertoire sampling happened only post peak T cell response. At 160-218 and 743-854, vaccine-associated CD4 TCRs were dominant, and they spanned spike. Spike-specific TCR breadth and depth were elevated following two AZD1222 doses.

Some clones are missing from TCRdb's copy, which holds only in-frame ones; the method was immunoSEQ multiplex PCR. The data contain some 140,000 clones, more than 90% of them singletons. Turning to this clone: Its antigen is not identified.

The sample here was peripheral blood, taken on day 0 of AZD1222 vaccination. This receptor was obtained from an adult in good health.

CDR3 DNA sequence: TGTGCCACCAGCCGTCCCGGGGCCACCCTGCGAGGGGGGGAGCTGTTTTTT. This translates into CATSRPGATLRGGELFF. The chain carries TRBV15 and TRBJ2-2; the D gene could be TRBD1 or TRBD2 (5 bases each). V gave up 5 bases and J gave up 8 bases, with 24 bases separating them. The CDR3 contains 17 residues. Germline V gives CDR1 LNHNV, CDR2 YYDKDF (reference sequence).